The present T cell receptor beta chain was sequenced within a study of early T cells in non-severe SARS-CoV-2 infection. V was clipped by 6 bases and J by 0 bases, with 9 bases between them. The CDR3 is 15 amino acids. One entry per CDR3 protein, called by TCRdb with MiXCR from the 5' RACE reads. Of some 42,000 distinct CDR3 sequences in the sample, roughly 6.2% are singletons; the top ten hold more than 7%. The sequencing used whole blood, collected at baseline. This sequence originates from an adult who was a healthcare worker with PCR-confirmed SARS-CoV-2 infection or an uninfected control (not recorded which). This rearrangement joins TRBV12-3 or TRBV12-4 to TRBJ2-6, with TRBD1 as a possible D gene (5 bases). CDR3 sequence: CASRRTGSGANVLTF. The CDR3 DNA follows: TGTGCCAGCAGAAGAACAGGCTCTGGGGCCAACGTCCTGACTTTC.